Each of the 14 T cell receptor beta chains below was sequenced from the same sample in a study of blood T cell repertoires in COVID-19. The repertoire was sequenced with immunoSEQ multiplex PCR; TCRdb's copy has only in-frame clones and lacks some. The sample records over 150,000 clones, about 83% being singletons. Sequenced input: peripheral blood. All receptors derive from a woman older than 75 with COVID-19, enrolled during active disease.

DNA for the CDR3: TGTGCCAGCAGCTTCTACACAGATACGCAGTATTTT. The encoded protein is CASSFYTDTQYF. This rearrangement joins TRBV5-6 to TRBJ2-3, with D unresolved. V shed 2 bases and J shed 2 bases, with 3 bases lying between them. The CDR3 is 12 amino acids. The germline gives CDR1 SGHDT, CDR2 YYEEEE.

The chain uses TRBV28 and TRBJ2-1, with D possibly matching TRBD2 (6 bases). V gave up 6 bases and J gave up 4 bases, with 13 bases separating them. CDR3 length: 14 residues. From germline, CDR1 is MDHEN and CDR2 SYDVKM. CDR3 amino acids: CASRPFGGYNEQFF. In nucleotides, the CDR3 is TGTGCCAGCAGACCCTTTGGAGGGTACAATGAGCAGTTCTTC.

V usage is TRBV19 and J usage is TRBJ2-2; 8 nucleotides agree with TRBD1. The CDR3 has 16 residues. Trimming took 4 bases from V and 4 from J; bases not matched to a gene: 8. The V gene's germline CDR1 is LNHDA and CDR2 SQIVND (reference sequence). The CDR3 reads CASSTRGQGRTGELFF. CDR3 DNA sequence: TGTGCCAGTAGTACCCGAGGACAGGGCCGCACCGGGGAGCTGTTTTTT.

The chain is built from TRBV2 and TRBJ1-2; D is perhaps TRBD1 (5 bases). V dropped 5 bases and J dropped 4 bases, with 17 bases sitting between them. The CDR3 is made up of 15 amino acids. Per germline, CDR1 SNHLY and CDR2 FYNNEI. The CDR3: CASSPINRIFYGYTF. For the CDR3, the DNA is TGTGCCAGCAGTCCTATTAACAGGATATTCTATGGCTACACCTTC.

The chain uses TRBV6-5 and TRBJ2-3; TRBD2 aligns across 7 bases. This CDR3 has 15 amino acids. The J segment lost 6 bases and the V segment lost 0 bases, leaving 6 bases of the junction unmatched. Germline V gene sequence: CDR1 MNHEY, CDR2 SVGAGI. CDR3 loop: CASSYSGSGWDTQYF. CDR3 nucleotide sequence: TGTGCCAGCAGTTACTCGGGTAGCGGGTGGGATACGCAGTATTTT.

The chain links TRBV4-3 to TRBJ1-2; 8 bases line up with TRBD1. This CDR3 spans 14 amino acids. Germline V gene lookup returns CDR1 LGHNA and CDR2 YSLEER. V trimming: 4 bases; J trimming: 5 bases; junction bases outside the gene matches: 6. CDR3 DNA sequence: TGCGCCAGCAGCCGCTACAGGGGGGAATATGGCTACACCTTC. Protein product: CASSRYRGEYGYTF.

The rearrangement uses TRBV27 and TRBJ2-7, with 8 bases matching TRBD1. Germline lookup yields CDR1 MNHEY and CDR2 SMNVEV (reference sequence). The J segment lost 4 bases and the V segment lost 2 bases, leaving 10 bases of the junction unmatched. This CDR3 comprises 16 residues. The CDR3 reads CASSLIRTGKRYEQYF. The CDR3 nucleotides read TGTGCCAGCAGTTTAATCCGGACAGGGAAGAGATACGAGCAGTACTTC.

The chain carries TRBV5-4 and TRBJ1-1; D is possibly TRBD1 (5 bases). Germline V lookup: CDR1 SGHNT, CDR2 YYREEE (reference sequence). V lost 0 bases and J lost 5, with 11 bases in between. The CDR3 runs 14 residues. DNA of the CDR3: TGTGCCAGCAGCTTGGAAGGGGCTGGAACTGAAGCTTTCTTT. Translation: CASSLEGAGTEAFF.

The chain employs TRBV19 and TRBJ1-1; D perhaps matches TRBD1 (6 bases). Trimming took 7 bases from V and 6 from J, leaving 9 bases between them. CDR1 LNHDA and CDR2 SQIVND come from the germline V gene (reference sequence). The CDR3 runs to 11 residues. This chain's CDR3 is CASKQGPEAFF. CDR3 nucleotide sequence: TGTGCCAGTAAGCAGGGGCCTGAAGCTTTCTTT.

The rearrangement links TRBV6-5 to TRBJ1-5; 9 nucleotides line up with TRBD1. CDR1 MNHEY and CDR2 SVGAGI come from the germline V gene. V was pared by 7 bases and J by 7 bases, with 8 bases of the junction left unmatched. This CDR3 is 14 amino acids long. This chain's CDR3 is CASMQGQGWQPQHF. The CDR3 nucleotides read TGTGCCAGCATGCAGGGACAGGGTTGGCAGCCCCAGCATTTT.

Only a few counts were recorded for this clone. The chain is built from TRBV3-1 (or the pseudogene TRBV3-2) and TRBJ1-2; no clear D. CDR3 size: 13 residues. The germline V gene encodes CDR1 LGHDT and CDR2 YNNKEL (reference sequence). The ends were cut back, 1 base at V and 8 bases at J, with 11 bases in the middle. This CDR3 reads CASSQGASGGYTF. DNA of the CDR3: TGTGCCAGCAGCCAAGGGGCCTCGGGGGGCTACACCTTC.

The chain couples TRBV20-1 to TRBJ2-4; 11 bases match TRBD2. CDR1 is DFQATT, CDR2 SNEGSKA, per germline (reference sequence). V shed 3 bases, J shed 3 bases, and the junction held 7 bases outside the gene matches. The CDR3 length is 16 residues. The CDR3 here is CSASGLAGGGKNIQYF. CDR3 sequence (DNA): TGCAGTGCTAGTGGGCTAGCGGGGGGTGGCAAAAACATTCAGTACTTC.

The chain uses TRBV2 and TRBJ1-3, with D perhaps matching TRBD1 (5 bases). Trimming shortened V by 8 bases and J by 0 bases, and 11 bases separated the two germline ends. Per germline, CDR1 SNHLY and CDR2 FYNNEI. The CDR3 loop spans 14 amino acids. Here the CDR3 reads CASQGRVSGNTIYF. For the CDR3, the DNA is TGTGCCAGCCAGGGCAGGGTCTCTGGAAACACCATATATTTT.

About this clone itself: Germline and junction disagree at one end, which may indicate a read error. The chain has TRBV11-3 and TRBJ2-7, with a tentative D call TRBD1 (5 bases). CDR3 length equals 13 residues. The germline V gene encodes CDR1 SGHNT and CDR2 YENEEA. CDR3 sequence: CASSLSGSSEQYF. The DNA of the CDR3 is TGTGCCAGCAGCTTATCAGGGTCCTCCGAGCAGTACTTC.